These T cell receptor beta chains were read from a single sample in a study of neoadjuvant anti-PD-1 for oral cavity cancer. Measured with immunoSEQ multiplex PCR; TCRdb has only the in-frame clones, and not every one. The top ten clones hold roughly 3.4% of a sample with about 68,000 clones, roughly 81% of them seen once. The sample in question was PBMCs, obtained after nivolumab (anti-PD-1) treatment. The source of these receptors is a person aged 40-85 years with oral cavity squamous cell carcinoma. The CDR3 runs from the conserved cysteine through the conserved F or W. Fields, in order: J gene, clone size, D gene, V gene, CDR3 DNA, CDR3 protein. A D gene is named only where the DNA matches it firmly. Where a row states a size, it is once, few, many or the class of an expanded clone; other rows omit it.

j_gene: TRBJ2-1
abundance: -
d_gene: -
v_gene: TRBV5-1
CDR3nt: TGCGCCAGCAGCTTGGCCGGGGGTTGGGGCAATGAGCAGTTCTTC
CDR3aa: CASSLAGGWGNEQFF

j_gene: TRBJ2-3
abundance: few
d_gene: TRBD2
v_gene: TRBV6-6
CDR3nt: TGTGCCAGCAGTATTGGGACTAGCGGCACAGATACGCAGTATTTT
CDR3aa: CASSIGTSGTDTQYF

j_gene: TRBJ2-5
abundance: -
d_gene: -
v_gene: TRBV27
CDR3nt: TGTGCCAGCAGGGGTTTGGTGGAGACCCAGTACTTC
CDR3aa: CASRGLVETQYF

j_gene: TRBJ2-3
abundance: few
d_gene: TRBD2
v_gene: TRBV2
CDR3nt: TGTGCCAGCATTGAGCGGGTGACTAGCGGCCCAGATACGCAGTATTTT
CDR3aa: CASIERVTSGPDTQYF

j_gene: TRBJ2-3
abundance: -
d_gene: TRBD1
v_gene: TRBV6-5
CDR3nt: TGTGCCAGCAGTTACATTGGCGGACAGGCCACAGATACGCAGTATTTT
CDR3aa: CASSYIGGQATDTQYF

j_gene: TRBJ1-1
abundance: -
d_gene: -
v_gene: TRBV2
CDR3nt: TGTGCCAGCAGCATCGAGGTTCTGAACACTGAAGCTTTCTTT
CDR3aa: CASSIEVLNTEAFF

j_gene: TRBJ1-1
abundance: -
d_gene: -
v_gene: TRBV6-5
CDR3nt: TGTGCCAGCAGTACCGGTTTGGGGCAGGCCACTGAAGCTTTCTTT
CDR3aa: CASSTGLGQATEAFF

j_gene: TRBJ1-1
abundance: -
d_gene: -
v_gene: TRBV6-6
CDR3nt: TGTGCCAGCAGCTTACAGGAGAACCCTATGAACACTGAAGCTTTCTTT
CDR3aa: CASSLQENPMNTEAFF

j_gene: TRBJ2-5
abundance: -
d_gene: -
v_gene: TRBV14
CDR3nt: TGTGCCAGCAGCCAACACCAAGAGACCCAGTACTTC
CDR3aa: CASSQHQETQYF

j_gene: TRBJ2-7
abundance: -
d_gene: -
v_gene: TRBV2
CDR3nt: TGTGCCAGCAGTGACACGATCTACGAGCAGTACTTC
CDR3aa: CASSDTIYEQYF

j_gene: TRBJ1-2
abundance: few
d_gene: TRBD1
v_gene: TRBV14
CDR3nt: TGTGCCAGCAGCCACTGGACAGGGGGCGACAACTATGGCTACACCTTC
CDR3aa: CASSHWTGGDNYGYTF

j_gene: TRBJ1-3
abundance: -
d_gene: TRBD1
v_gene: TRBV27
CDR3nt: TGTGCCAGCAGTTTATATCCACAGGGGCCGAGCTCTGGAAACACCATATATTTT
CDR3aa: CASSLYPQGPSSGNTIYF

j_gene: TRBJ2-2
abundance: -
d_gene: -
v_gene: TRBV12-5
CDR3nt: TGTGCTAGTGGTTTGAGTAGAGGGGGGAACACCGGGGAGCTGTTTTTT
CDR3aa: CASGLSRGGNTGELFF

j_gene: TRBJ1-1
abundance: -
d_gene: -
v_gene: TRBV11-2
CDR3nt: TGTGCCAGCAGCTTTAATCAGGGTGGGGGCACTGAAGCTTTCTTT
CDR3aa: CASSFNQGGGTEAFF

j_gene: TRBJ2-2
abundance: -
d_gene: -
v_gene: TRBV5-6
CDR3nt: TGTGCCAGCAGCTTGTGGGCGTCGAACACCGGGGAGCTGTTTTTT
CDR3aa: CASSLWASNTGELFF

j_gene: TRBJ2-1
abundance: -
d_gene: -
v_gene: TRBV14
CDR3nt: TGTGCCAGCAGCCAAGATGGACGGCTACCGAGCTCCTACAATGAGCAGTTCTTC
CDR3aa: CASSQDGRLPSSYNEQFF

j_gene: TRBJ1-5
abundance: -
d_gene: TRBD1
v_gene: TRBV2
CDR3nt: TGTGCCAGCAGTGAAGCGGGACAGATAAACCAGCCCCAGCATTTT
CDR3aa: CASSEAGQINQPQHF

j_gene: TRBJ2-1
abundance: few
d_gene: -
v_gene: TRBV7-2
CDR3nt: TGTGCCAGCAGCCCCAACTGGGGTAGCCTCTATGAGCAGTTCTTC
CDR3aa: CASSPNWGSLYEQFF

j_gene: TRBJ2-5
abundance: -
d_gene: -
v_gene: TRBV28
CDR3nt: TGTGCCAGCGCCCAACCCCTGGCTGGGGAGACCCAGTACTTC
CDR3aa: CASAQPLAGETQYF

j_gene: TRBJ2-3
abundance: -
d_gene: -
v_gene: TRBV7-2
CDR3nt: TGTGCCAGCAGGAAAGGGGATACGCAGTATTTT
CDR3aa: CASRKGDTQYF

j_gene: TRBJ1-2
abundance: few
d_gene: TRBD1
v_gene: TRBV5-1
CDR3nt: TGCGCCAGCGGACAGGGGAACTATGGCTACACCTTC
CDR3aa: CASGQGNYGYTF

j_gene: TRBJ2-1
abundance: -
d_gene: -
v_gene: TRBV11-2
CDR3nt: TGTGCCAGCAGCTTCCAGTTTGCTGAGCAGTTCTTC
CDR3aa: CASSFQFAEQFF

j_gene: TRBJ2-6
abundance: -
d_gene: -
v_gene: TRBV5-1
CDR3nt: TGCGCCAGCAGCGTAAGGGACTCTGGGGCCAACGTCCTGACTTTC
CDR3aa: CASSVRDSGANVLTF

j_gene: TRBJ1-5
abundance: once
d_gene: -
v_gene: TRBV30
CDR3nt: TGTGCCTGGAGTGAACCACAGGGAAATCAGCCCCAGCATTTT
CDR3aa: CAWSEPQGNQPQHF

j_gene: TRBJ2-3
abundance: few
d_gene: TRBD2
v_gene: TRBV7-6
CDR3nt: TGTGCCAGCAGCTTAGCTAGCGGGATGGGAAGCACAGATACGCAGTATTTT
CDR3aa: CASSLASGMGSTDTQYF

j_gene: TRBJ2-5
abundance: -
d_gene: TRBD1
v_gene: TRBV7-9
CDR3nt: TGTGCCAGCAGCTCCGGGACAGGGGACGAGACCCAGTACTTC
CDR3aa: CASSSGTGDETQYF

j_gene: TRBJ2-4
abundance: -
d_gene: -
v_gene: TRBV6-4
CDR3nt: TGTGCCAGCAGTGACCCCTTGGGCGTAAAGCTCCACATTCAGTACTTC
CDR3aa: CASSDPLGVKLHIQYF

j_gene: TRBJ2-4
abundance: -
d_gene: -
v_gene: TRBV7-3
CDR3nt: TGTGCCAGCAGCCTAGAAGGTGGCGTTATTCAGTACTTC
CDR3aa: CASSLEGGVIQYF